These 4 T cell receptor beta chains came from one sample sequenced in a study of blood T cell repertoires in COVID-19. Clones were read by immunoSEQ multiplex PCR, and TCRdb kept only the in-frame ones, dropping some. The sample carries about 190,000 clones, 82% recorded once. The source material was peripheral blood. The receptors come from a woman in her thirties with acute or convalescent COVID-19.

This chain joins TRBV5-6 and TRBJ2-2; 8 bases fit TRBD2. Germline CDR1 reads SGHDT; CDR2 reads YYEEEE. The CDR3 consists of 14 residues. J was trimmed by 3 bases and V by 5 bases; bases with no gene match: 3. The DNA for the CDR3 is TGTGCCAGCAGGGAAGCGGGAGACACCGGGGAGCTGTTTTTT. Encoded protein: CASREAGDTGELFF.

The CDR3 DNA sequence: TGTGCCAGCAGCAAAGGGGACAGGAGGTACGAGCAGTACTTC. As protein: CASSKGDRRYEQYF. The V call is TRBV21-1, the J call TRBJ2-7; TRBD1 was called by the table and not checked on the DNA. TRBV21-1 is recorded as a pseudogene. This CDR3 has 14 amino acids.

This clone showed up just once. The chain links TRBV5-1 to TRBJ2-1, with D possibly being TRBD2 (5 bases). The germline V gene has CDR1 SGHRS and CDR2 YFSETQ. The V end lost 4 bases, the J end lost 0 bases, and 14 bases lay between the germline ends. The CDR3 is 16 residues long. This CDR3 is CASSPGPGSSYNEQFF. For the CDR3, the DNA is TGCGCCAGCAGCCCAGGCCCGGGGAGCTCCTACAATGAGCAGTTCTTC.

The rearrangement links TRBV27 to TRBJ2-3, with D perhaps TRBD2 (5 bases). Trimming cost V 6 bases and J 8 bases, with 24 bases left between them. This CDR3 spans 16 amino acids. CDR1 is MNHEY, CDR2 SMNVEV, per germline (reference sequence). The CDR3, as DNA: TGTGCCAGCAGCCCGAGGTCTAGCCTAACTAGGGTTACGCAGTATTTT. This gives the protein CASSPRSSLTRVTQYF.